This T cell receptor (beta chain) is drawn from a study of cytomegalovirus exposure and HLA in healthy donors. The PCR contained 60 Vbeta and 13 Jbeta primers. In the original analysis: Later analysis identified roughly 82 million unique TCR beta chains, 9 million to 13 million shared. Measured with immunoSEQ multiplex PCR; TCRdb has only the in-frame clones, and not every one. V and J calls and clone size follow that table, whereas D and trimming were derived from the DNA. This sample's table has approximately 150,000 clones. General study results and limits: In a later analysis, TCR beta V- and J-gene trimming showed a link to a missense DCLRE1C variant.

In the case of this clone: Its antigen is unidentified.

The specimen sequenced was PBMCs. The TCR sequence derives from a woman between 45 and 65 years old in good health and CMV-seronegative.

The CDR3 DNA follows: TGTGCCAGCAGCACCCCAGGGACTGGGACTGAAGCTTTCTTT. Amino acids: CASSTPGTGTEAFF. The chain couples TRBV7-3 to TRBJ1-1; possible D gene TRBD1, 5 bases. Germline V gene lookup returns CDR1 SGHTA and CDR2 FQGTGA. The CDR3 is made up of 14 amino acids. V was pared by 5 bases and J by 5 bases, with 15 bases between.